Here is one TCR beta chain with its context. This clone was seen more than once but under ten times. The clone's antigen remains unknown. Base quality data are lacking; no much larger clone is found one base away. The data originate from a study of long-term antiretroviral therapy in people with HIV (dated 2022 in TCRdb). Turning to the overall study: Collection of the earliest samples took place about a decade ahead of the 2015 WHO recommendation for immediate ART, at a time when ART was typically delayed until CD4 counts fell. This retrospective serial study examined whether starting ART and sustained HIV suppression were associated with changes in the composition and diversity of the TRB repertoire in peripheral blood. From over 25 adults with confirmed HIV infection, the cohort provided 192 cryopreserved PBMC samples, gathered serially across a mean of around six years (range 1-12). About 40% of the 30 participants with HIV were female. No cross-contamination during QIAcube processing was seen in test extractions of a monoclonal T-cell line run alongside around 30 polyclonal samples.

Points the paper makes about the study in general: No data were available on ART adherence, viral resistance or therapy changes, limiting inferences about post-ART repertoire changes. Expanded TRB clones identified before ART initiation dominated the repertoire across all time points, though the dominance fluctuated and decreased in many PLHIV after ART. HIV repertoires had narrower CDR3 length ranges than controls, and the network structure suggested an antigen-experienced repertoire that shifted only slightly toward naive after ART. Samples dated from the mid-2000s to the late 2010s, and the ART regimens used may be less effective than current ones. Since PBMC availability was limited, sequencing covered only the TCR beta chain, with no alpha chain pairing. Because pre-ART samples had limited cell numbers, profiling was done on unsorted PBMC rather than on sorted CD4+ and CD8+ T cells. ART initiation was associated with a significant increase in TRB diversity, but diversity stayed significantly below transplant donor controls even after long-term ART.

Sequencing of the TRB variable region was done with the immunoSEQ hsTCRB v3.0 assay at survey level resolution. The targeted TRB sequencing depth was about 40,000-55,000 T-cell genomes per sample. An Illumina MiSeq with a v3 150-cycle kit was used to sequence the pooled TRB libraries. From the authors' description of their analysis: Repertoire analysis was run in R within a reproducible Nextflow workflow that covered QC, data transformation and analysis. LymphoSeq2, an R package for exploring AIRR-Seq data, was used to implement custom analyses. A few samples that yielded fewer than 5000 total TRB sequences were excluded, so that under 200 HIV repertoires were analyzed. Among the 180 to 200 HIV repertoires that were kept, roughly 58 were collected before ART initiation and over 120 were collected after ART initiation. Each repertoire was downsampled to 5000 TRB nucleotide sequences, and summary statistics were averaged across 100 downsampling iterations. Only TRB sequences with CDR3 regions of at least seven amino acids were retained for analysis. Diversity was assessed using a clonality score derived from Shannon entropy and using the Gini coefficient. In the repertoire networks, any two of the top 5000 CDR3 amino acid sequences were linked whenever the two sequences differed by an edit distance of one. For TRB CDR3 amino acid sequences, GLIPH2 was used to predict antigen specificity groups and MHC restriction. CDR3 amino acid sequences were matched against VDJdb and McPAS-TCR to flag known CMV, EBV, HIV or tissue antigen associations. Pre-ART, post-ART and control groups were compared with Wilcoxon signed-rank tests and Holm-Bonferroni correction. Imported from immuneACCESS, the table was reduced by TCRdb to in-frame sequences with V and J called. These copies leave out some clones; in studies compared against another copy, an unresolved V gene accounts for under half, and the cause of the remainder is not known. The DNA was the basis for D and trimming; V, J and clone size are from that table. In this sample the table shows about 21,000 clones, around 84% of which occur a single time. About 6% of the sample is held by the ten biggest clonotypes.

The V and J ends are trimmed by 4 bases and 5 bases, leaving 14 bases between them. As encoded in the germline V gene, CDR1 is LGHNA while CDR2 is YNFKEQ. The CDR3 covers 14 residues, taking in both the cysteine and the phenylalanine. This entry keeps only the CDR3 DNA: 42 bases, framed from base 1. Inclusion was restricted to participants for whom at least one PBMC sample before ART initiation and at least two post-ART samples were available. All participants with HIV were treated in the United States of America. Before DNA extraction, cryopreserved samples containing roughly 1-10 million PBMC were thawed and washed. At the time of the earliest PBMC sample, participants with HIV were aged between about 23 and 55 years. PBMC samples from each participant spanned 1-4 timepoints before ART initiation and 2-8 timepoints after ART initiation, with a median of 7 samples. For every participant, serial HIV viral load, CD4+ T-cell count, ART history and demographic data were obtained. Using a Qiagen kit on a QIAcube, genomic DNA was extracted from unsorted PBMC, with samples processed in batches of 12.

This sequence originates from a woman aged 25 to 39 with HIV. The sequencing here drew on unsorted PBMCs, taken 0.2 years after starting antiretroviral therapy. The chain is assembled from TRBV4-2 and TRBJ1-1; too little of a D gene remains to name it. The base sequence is TGTGCCAGCAGCCCGGCGGGAGGGAGAACTGAAGCTTTCTTT. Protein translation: CASSPAGGRTEAFF.